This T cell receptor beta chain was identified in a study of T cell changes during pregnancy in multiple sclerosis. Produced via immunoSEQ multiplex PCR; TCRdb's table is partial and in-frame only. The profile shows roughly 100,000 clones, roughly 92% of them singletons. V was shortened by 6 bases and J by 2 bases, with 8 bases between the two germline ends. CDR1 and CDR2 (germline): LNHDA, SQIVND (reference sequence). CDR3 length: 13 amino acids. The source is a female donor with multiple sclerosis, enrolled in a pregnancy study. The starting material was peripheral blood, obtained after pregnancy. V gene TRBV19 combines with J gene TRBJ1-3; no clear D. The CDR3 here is CASRPGAGNTIYF. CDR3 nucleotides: TGTGCCAGTAGACCCGGAGCTGGAAACACCATATATTTT.